Below, 4 T cell receptor beta chains from the same sample are listed, as sequenced in a study of T cell repertoires in cytomegalovirus infection. TCRdb reanalysed the reads using MiXCR and keeps one entry per CDR3 protein. The table has around 450,000 distinct CDR3 sequences, around 11% seen once. The material sequenced was PBMCs. The receptors stem from a human donor in good health (CMV status not recorded). Some clones in this sample may be carry-over from other donors' samples.

The sample holds many counts of this clonotype. CDR3 region: CASSSTGEHQPQHF. CDR3 DNA sequence: TGTGCCAGCAGCTCCACAGGGGAACATCAGCCCCAGCATTTT. The chain employs TRBV7-9 and TRBJ1-5, with 7 bases identical to TRBD1. V lost 4 bases and J lost 5; bases outside the gene matches: 5. The CDR3 has 14 amino acids. Germline-derived CDR1 and CDR2 are SEHNR and FQNEAQ (reference sequence). Supplemented by reference TRBV7-9 and TRBJ1-5, the full variable domain reads DTGVSQNPRHKITKRGQNVTFRCDPISEHNRLYWYRQTLGQGPEFLTYFQNEAQLEKSRLLSDRFSAERPKGSFSTLEIQRTEQGDSAMYLCASSSTGEHQPQHFGDGTRLSIL.

This clonotype was seen at least ten times. The rearrangement links TRBV12-3 or TRBV12-4 to TRBJ2-7, with TRBD2 as a possible D gene (6 bases). This CDR3 region has 14 residues. The V end lost 3 bases, the J end lost 2 bases, and 11 bases lay between the germline ends. In DNA, the CDR3 is TGTGCCAGCAGTTTGTCGGGAGACCCCTACGAGCAGTACTTC. Translating gives CASSLSGDPYEQYF.

In its sample, this clonotype was seen many times. The chain carries TRBV6-5 and TRBJ1-2; 9 bases agree with TRBD1. There are 13 residues in the CDR3. Trimming at V came to 5 bases and at J to 6 bases, leaving 4 bases not matched to a gene. Germline values: CDR1 MNHEY, CDR2 SVGAGI. In DNA form, the CDR3 reads TGTGCCAGCAGTACGGGACAGGGAAATGGCTACACCTTC. This codes for CASSTGQGNGYTF.

Regarding this clonotype: A clone one base away is much larger, so this may be a read error. This chain's CDR3 is CASSLGLADAETQYF. As DNA, the CDR3 is TGTGCCAGCAGCTTAGGGCTAGCGGACGCTGAGACCCAGTACTTC. This chain links TRBV7-2 with TRBJ2-5, with 7 nucleotides matching TRBD2. With 1 base clipped from V and 5 bases from J, the junction kept 7 bases outside the gene matches. The CDR3 is 15 amino acids. The germline CDR1 and CDR2 sequences are SGHTA and FQGNSA.